This TCR beta chain originates from a study of shared clonotypes between healthy human individuals. Study-wide findings and caveats: Rarefaction showed that sequencing of sorted subsets was incomplete (despite large depth). Among the subsets, naive ones generally showed larger estimated richness than memory ones.

Every subset's genomic DNA went evenly onto several immunoSEQ plates. TCRdb's table, derived via immunoSEQ multiplex PCR, lists solely in-frame clones and lacks some. The sample lists hundreds of thousands of clones; under 80% were seen once. This clone appeared once. What it binds is unknown. The receptor's source is a woman in her thirties in good health. Sequencing was carried out using memory CD4+ T cells sorted from blood. Subset denoted: CD45RA-negative fraction.

Here the CDR3 reads CASRSQEETQYF. The CDR3 coding sequence is TGCGCCAGCCGGTCCCAGGAAGAGACCCAGTACTTC. V is TRBV10-2 and J is TRBJ2-5; D ambiguous. Germline-derived CDR1 and CDR2 are WSHSY and SAAADI. The CDR3 sequence is 12 residues long. V was pared by 8 bases and J by 3 bases, with 10 bases between.